This entry concerns a single T cell receptor beta chain. Its binding antigen is unknown. No much larger clonotype is one base removed from it; base qualities were not supplied. In the first month after transplant, blood samples were collected up to 4 times, and after that at least monthly when available. The data originate from a study of graft-versus-host responses after intestinal transplantation (dated by TCRdb to about 2021). Background on the whole study: Multivisceral, liver-intestinal, or isolated intestinal transplants were received by the recipients. The cohort enrolled 24 intestinal transplant recipients, one of whom was a retransplant, and a few patients without pretransplant specimens were excluded. After intestinal transplantation, graft-versus-host and host-versus-graft alloreactive T cell clones in the graft, circulation and bone marrow were tracked using bulk TCR-beta CDR3 sequencing. Alloreactive clones were identified by sequencing pre-transplant mixed lymphocyte reaction products and comparing these products with unstimulated pre-transplant donor and recipient T cells. All recipients received anti-thymocyte globulin induction followed by maintenance tacrolimus and steroids for around three years. Donor T cell macrochimerism was defined as a peak of at least 4% donor T cells among recipient peripheral blood mononuclear cells. Rather than being sequenced by the commercial service, samples from three later patients were sequenced in-house on an Illumina MiSeq and processed with MiXCR. General findings and caveats noted by the study authors: The relatively low number and heterogeneity of intestinal transplant patients limited the conclusions. GvH clones turned up in recipient bone marrow, with some appearing earlier in ileal mucosa or blood, a pattern consistent with an intestinal mucosal origin. Patients with donor T cell macrochimerism had high GvH to HvG T cell clonal ratios in their allografts. Early after transplant, declines in HvG clones were associated with peak levels of circulating GvH clones.

The library was obtained by the immunoSEQ multiplex PCR assay. For most patients, genomic DNA was subjected to high-throughput TCR-beta CDR3 sequencing by Adaptive Biotechnologies. In the authors' own workflow: TCR sequencing data were retrieved from Adaptive's ImmunoSEQ software for around 19 patients, whereas a few other patients were processed with MiXCR and VDJtools. Because the origin of CDR3 nucleotide sequences shared between donor and recipient could not be assigned, those sequences were removed. To be classed as alloreactive, a clone needed at least 2-fold expansion over unstimulated cells and a minimum CFSE-low frequency of 0.002% (template counts) or 0.001% (read counts). A clone was considered mappable if detected in the sequenced pre-transplant spleen, lymph node, or MLR CFSE-low populations of the donor or recipient. Cumulative frequency of alloreactive clones was calculated as a percentage of all sequences weighted by copy number. The immuneACCESS repertoire file appears here via TCRdb, limited to in-frame rearrangements. These files lack a portion of the clones; in checked studies, under half of the deficit traces to unresolved V genes, and the cause of the others is not known. For V, J and clone size, that table is used; D and trimming come from the DNA. Recorded for this sample are approximately 9,000 clones; 80% to 95% of them occurred a single time. The top ten constitute approximately 1.5% of the sample.

Germline trimming: 0 bases from V, 3 bases from J; junction bases outside gene matches: 7. CDR1 and CDR2 are read off the germline V gene (reference sequence) as SGHNT and YYREEE. From its cysteine to its phenylalanine, the CDR3 spans 16 amino acids. Of all the DNA, just the CDR3 is kept, 48 bases in frame from base 1. This receptor was identified in a human patient who received an intestinal transplant, so some T cells may come from the graft donor. The sample consisted of PBMCs, taken 30 to 33 days after intestinal transplant. The chain employs TRBV5-4 and TRBJ2-7, with 9 bases matching TRBD2. The nucleotide sequence reads as follows: TGTGCCAGCAGCTTGGGAGATCTAGCGGGGTTCTACGAGCAGTACTTC. It codes for CASSLGDLAGFYEQYF.